These T cell receptor beta chains were read from a single sample in a study of blood T cells in healthy people across ages. TCRdb re-called the 5' RACE reads through MiXCR, storing one row per CDR3 protein. Among roughly 1.7 million distinct CDR3 sequences, roughly 32% were seen once, and the ten largest hold about 11%. Sequenced material: blood. These receptors came from a woman in her twenties or thirties in good health. Both conserved end residues are part of each CDR3. Fields, in order: clone size, V gene, D gene, J gene, CDR3 protein, CDR3 DNA. D genes are given only for firm matches. The size of a clone is reported for some rows only, either as once, few or many, or as a class for expanded clones.

clone size: .
V gene: TRBV5-4
D gene: .
J gene: TRBJ2-1
CDR3 protein: CASNLPESSYNEQFF
CDR3 DNA: TGTGCCAGCAACCTGCCGGAGAGCTCCTACAATGAGCAGTTCTTC

clone size: .
V gene: TRBV10-3
D gene: .
J gene: TRBJ2-7
CDR3 protein: CAINQENREGEQYF
CDR3 DNA: TGTGCCATAAACCAGGAGAACAGGGAGGGCGAGCAGTACTTC

clone size: .
V gene: TRBV2
D gene: .
J gene: TRBJ2-7
CDR3 protein: CASSERFYEQYF
CDR3 DNA: TGTGCCAGCAGCGAAAGGTTTTACGAGCAGTACTTC

clone size: few
V gene: TRBV18
D gene: .
J gene: TRBJ2-1
CDR3 protein: CASSPAGYGEQFF
CDR3 DNA: TGTGCCAGCTCACCAGCGGGATACGGGGAGCAGTTCTTC

clone size: many
V gene: TRBV4-2
D gene: TRBD2
J gene: TRBJ2-1
CDR3 protein: CASSPTSGSRYEQFF
CDR3 DNA: TGTGCCAGCAGCCCCACTAGCGGGAGTCGTTATGAGCAGTTCTTC

clone size: .
V gene: TRBV20-1
D gene: TRBD2
J gene: TRBJ2-1
CDR3 protein: CSAKRDHYNEQFF
CDR3 DNA: TGCAGTGCTAAGCGGGATCACTACAATGAGCAGTTCTTC

clone size: .
V gene: TRBV18
D gene: .
J gene: TRBJ1-2
CDR3 protein: CASSPSKQPGGYTF
CDR3 DNA: TGTGCCAGCTCACCAAGTAAACAGCCCGGTGGCTACACCTTC

clone size: many
V gene: TRBV5-1
D gene: TRBD1
J gene: TRBJ2-3
CDR3 protein: CASMDRVTDTQYF
CDR3 DNA: TGCGCCAGCATGGACAGGGTGACGGATACGCAGTATTTT

clone size: .
V gene: TRBV12-3/TRBV12-4
D gene: .
J gene: TRBJ1-1
CDR3 protein: CASSTGPRNTEAFF
CDR3 DNA: TGTGCCAGCAGTACGGGGCCCCGGAACACTGAAGCTTTCTTT

clone size: .
V gene: TRBV4-1
D gene: TRBD2
J gene: TRBJ2-5
CDR3 protein: CASSQVGLAGVQETQYF
CDR3 DNA: TGCGCCAGCAGCCAAGTTGGACTAGCGGGAGTTCAAGAGACCCAGTACTTC

clone size: .
V gene: TRBV20-1
D gene: TRBD1
J gene: TRBJ1-1
CDR3 protein: CSASIQGAGAFF
CDR3 DNA: TGCAGTGCTAGTATACAGGGGGCAGGGGCTTTCTTT

clone size: few
V gene: TRBV10-3
D gene: .
J gene: TRBJ2-7
CDR3 protein: CAISPGNQYEQYF
CDR3 DNA: TGTGCCATCAGTCCCGGGAATCAATACGAGCAGTACTTC

clone size: few
V gene: TRBV25-1
D gene: TRBD2
J gene: TRBJ2-7
CDR3 protein: CASSEYFGTRPYEQYF
CDR3 DNA: TGTGCCAGCAGTGAGTACTTTGGGACTAGACCCTACGAGCAGTACTTC

clone size: .
V gene: TRBV7-9
D gene: .
J gene: TRBJ2-2
CDR3 protein: CASSPPIKSGRIIGELFF
CDR3 DNA: TGTGCCAGCAGCCCCCCGATCAAGAGCGGACGTATTATCGGGGAGCTGTTTTTT

clone size: .
V gene: TRBV5-1
D gene: TRBD2
J gene: TRBJ2-3
CDR3 protein: CASSLGLDSRGGADTQYF
CDR3 DNA: TGCGCCAGCAGCTTGGGACTTGATAGCCGCGGGGGGGCAGATACGCAGTATTTT

clone size: .
V gene: TRBV4-2
D gene: .
J gene: TRBJ2-6
CDR3 protein: CASSQVFGGPSGADVLTF
CDR3 DNA: TGTGCCAGCAGCCAAGTTTTCGGGGGTCCTTCCGGGGCCGACGTCCTGACTTTC

clone size: once
V gene: TRBV2
D gene: TRBD1
J gene: TRBJ1-2
CDR3 protein: CASSGNRGLDGCTF
CDR3 DNA: TGTGCCAGCAGTGGAAACAGGGGGTTGGATGGCTGCACCTTC

clone size: few
V gene: TRBV7-9
D gene: .
J gene: TRBJ2-7
CDR3 protein: CASSLERVEYF
CDR3 DNA: TGTGCCAGCAGCTTAGAGAGGGTGGAGTACTTC

clone size: .
V gene: TRBV6-1
D gene: .
J gene: TRBJ1-1
CDR3 protein: CASRSGGSNTEAFF
CDR3 DNA: TGTGCCAGCAGGTCGGGGGGGAGCAACACTGAAGCTTTCTTT

clone size: once
V gene: TRBV5-6
D gene: .
J gene: TRBJ2-6
CDR3 protein: CASSRVPRANVLTF
CDR3 DNA: TGTGCCAGCAGCCGGGTGCCTAGGGCCAACGTCCTGACTTTC

clone size: few
V gene: TRBV3-1
D gene: .
J gene: TRBJ1-1
CDR3 protein: CASSQGGRRTEAFF
CDR3 DNA: TGTGCCAGCAGCCAAGGGGGTCGGAGAACTGAAGCTTTCTTT

clone size: .
V gene: TRBV5-1
D gene: .
J gene: TRBJ1-4
CDR3 protein: CASMRGPGEKLFF
CDR3 DNA: TGCGCCAGCATGCGAGGGCCGGGTGAGAAACTGTTTTTT

clone size: many
V gene: TRBV29-1
D gene: .
J gene: TRBJ2-3
CDR3 protein: CSVVGGSTDTQYF
CDR3 DNA: TGCAGCGTTGTCGGCGGGAGCACAGATACGCAGTATTTT

clone size: few
V gene: TRBV20-1
D gene: .
J gene: TRBJ2-1
CDR3 protein: CSARDLGWSEQFF
CDR3 DNA: TGCAGTGCTAGGGATCTAGGTTGGAGTGAGCAGTTCTTC

clone size: .
V gene: TRBV20-1
D gene: TRBD1
J gene: TRBJ1-2
CDR3 protein: CSARVDRDYGYTF
CDR3 DNA: TGCAGTGCTAGAGTAGACAGGGACTATGGCTACACCTTC

clone size: many
V gene: TRBV4-1
D gene: .
J gene: TRBJ2-7
CDR3 protein: CASSQVSDEQYF
CDR3 DNA: TGCGCCAGCAGCCAAGTATCGGACGAGCAGTACTTC

clone size: few
V gene: TRBV28
D gene: .
J gene: TRBJ2-1
CDR3 protein: CASRHDPYNEQFF
CDR3 DNA: TGTGCCAGCAGGCACGACCCTTACAATGAGCAGTTCTTC

clone size: few
V gene: TRBV4-2
D gene: .
J gene: TRBJ2-5
CDR3 protein: CASSQVKPSGGETQYF
CDR3 DNA: TGTGCCAGCAGCCAAGTCAAACCATCTGGGGGGGAGACCCAGTACTTC

clone size: .
V gene: TRBV9
D gene: .
J gene: TRBJ1-2
CDR3 protein: CASSVEAGSGYTF
CDR3 DNA: TGTGCCAGCAGCGTAGAGGCAGGGAGCGGCTACACCTTC

clone size: few
V gene: TRBV4-1
D gene: .
J gene: TRBJ1-2
CDR3 protein: CASSPKGGTINYGYTF
CDR3 DNA: TGCGCCAGCAGCCCAAAAGGCGGGACAATCAACTATGGCTACACCTTC

clone size: few
V gene: TRBV20-1
D gene: .
J gene: TRBJ2-7
CDR3 protein: CSASKVARGYEQYF
CDR3 DNA: TGCAGTGCTAGTAAGGTAGCACGGGGCTACGAGCAGTACTTC

clone size: many
V gene: TRBV10-3
D gene: .
J gene: TRBJ2-6
CDR3 protein: CAILEVSGANVLTF
CDR3 DNA: TGTGCCATACTTGAGGTCTCTGGGGCCAACGTCCTGACTTTC

clone size: few
V gene: TRBV24-1
D gene: .
J gene: TRBJ2-1
CDR3 protein: CATSDLRAREQFF
CDR3 DNA: TGTGCCACCAGTGATTTAAGGGCTCGGGAGCAGTTCTTC

clone size: .
V gene: TRBV28
D gene: .
J gene: TRBJ2-1
CDR3 protein: CASRLDREGNEQFF
CDR3 DNA: TGTGCCAGCAGGCTGGACAGGGAGGGGAATGAGCAGTTCTTC

clone size: few
V gene: TRBV7-9
D gene: .
J gene: TRBJ2-7
CDR3 protein: CASHPTGGYEQYF
CDR3 DNA: TGTGCCAGCCATCCAACTGGGGGCTACGAGCAGTACTTC

clone size: few
V gene: TRBV20-1
D gene: TRBD2
J gene: TRBJ2-5
CDR3 protein: CSATLAGVRETQYF
CDR3 DNA: TGCAGTGCAACTCTAGCGGGAGTACGGGAGACCCAGTACTTC

clone size: .
V gene: TRBV20-1
D gene: .
J gene: TRBJ2-7
CDR3 protein: CSATDRFSYEKYF
CDR3 DNA: TGCAGTGCAACCGACAGGTTCTCCTACGAGAAGTACTTC

clone size: .
V gene: TRBV10-3
D gene: .
J gene: TRBJ2-2
CDR3 protein: CATFRDPNTGELFF
CDR3 DNA: TGTGCCACCTTTCGAGACCCGAACACCGGGGAGCTGTTTTTT

clone size: .
V gene: TRBV29-1
D gene: TRBD1
J gene: TRBJ1-1
CDR3 protein: CSLDRGTEAFF
CDR3 DNA: TGCAGTCTCGACAGGGGCACTGAAGCTTTCTTT